Below are 10 T cell receptor beta chains sequenced from a single sample in a study of blood T cell repertoires in COVID-19. Sequenced by immunoSEQ multiplex PCR; TCRdb stores in-frame clones only, minus some. The sample contains over 200,000 clones, about nine tenths of which appear only once. Sequencing input: PBMCs or T cells enriched from blood (not recorded which). Receptors were obtained from a man between 18 and 35 years old who had recovered from COVID-19.

V gene TRBV12-3 or TRBV12-4 combines with J gene TRBJ2-1; D is uncertain. Trimming pared 8 bases from V and 9 bases from J, leaving 14 bases between. This CDR3 is built from 12 residues. The CDR3 reads CASSARSREQFF. For the CDR3, the DNA is TGTGCCAGCTCCGCCAGAAGTCGTGAGCAGTTCTTC.

This clone has only a few counts. This chain uses TRBV29-1 with TRBJ2-2; tentative D call: TRBD2 (6 bases). The CDR3 length is 13 residues. The V end was cut by 5 bases, the J end by 1 base, with 8 bases between. In germline, CDR1 is SQVTM, CDR2 ANQGSEA. DNA for the CDR3: TGCAGCGTTCAGGGAGGGAACACCGGGGAGCTGTTTTTT. It specifies CSVQGGNTGELFF.

V and J are TRBV10-3 and TRBJ2-2, with 7 bases fitting TRBD2. CDR1 and CDR2 (germline): ENHRY, SYGVKD. After removal of 3 bases from V and 4 bases from J, the junction contained 5 bases not matched to a gene. The CDR3 consists of 15 residues. The CDR3 bases are TGTGCCATCAGTGATCAGGGCGGGGGCACCGGGGAGCTGTTTTTT. Its protein is CAISDQGGGTGELFF.

The genes are TRBV5-5 and TRBJ2-7, with 10 bases lining up with TRBD2. The CDR3 contains 19 residues. Germline-derived CDR1 and CDR2 are SGHKS and YYEKEE (reference sequence). Trimming at V came to 5 bases and at J to 0 bases, leaving 17 bases not matched to a gene. The DNA for the CDR3 is TGTGCCAGCAGGCGGGGAATGGCTGGAGGGACTAGCGCCTCCTACGAGCAGTACTTC. As protein: CASRRGMAGGTSASYEQYF.

The V call is TRBV7-9, the J call TRBJ2-5, with 9 bases that match TRBD2. Unmatched junction bases numbered 4, after V lost 2 bases and J lost 3 bases. This CDR3 spans 15 amino acids. Germline lookup yields CDR1 SEHNR and CDR2 FQNEAQ (reference sequence). CDR3 in amino acids: CASSLRGRAEETQYF. CDR3 coding DNA: TGTGCCAGCAGCTTACGCGGGAGGGCCGAAGAGACCCAGTACTTC. Supplemented by reference TRBV7-9 and TRBJ2-5, the full variable domain reads DTGVSQNPRHKITKRGQNVTFRCDPISEHNRLYWYRQTLGQGPEFLTYFQNEAQLEKSRLLSDRFSAERPKGSFSTLEIQRTEQGDSAMYLCASSLRGRAEETQYFGPGTRLLVL.

The J gene is TRBJ1-1, the V gene TRBV5-1, with D perhaps TRBD1 (5 bases). Trimming stripped 4 bases from V and 0 bases from J, with 13 bases between. Germline V gene sequence: CDR1 SGHRS, CDR2 YFSETQ. There are 15 residues in the CDR3. The CDR3 sequence: CASSLDRGVNTEAFF. The CDR3 DNA is TGCGCCAGCAGCCTCGATCGGGGGGTGAACACTGAAGCTTTCTTT.

The chain uses TRBV28 and TRBJ1-2; D remains ambiguous. V shed 4 bases and J shed 4 bases, with 10 bases lying between them. Germline lookup yields CDR1 MDHEN and CDR2 SYDVKM. This CDR3 has 13 amino acids. CDR3 sequence reads: CASSYGILYGYTF. The CDR3 DNA follows: TGTGCCAGCAGTTACGGGATCCTCTATGGCTACACCTTC.

This chain links TRBV19 with TRBJ1-1, with 7 bases fitting TRBD1. J lost 1 base, V lost 7 bases, and 6 bases had no gene match. The CDR3 runs 14 residues. Germline CDR1 and CDR2: LNHDA and SQIVND (reference sequence). This CDR3 reads CASIGTETNTEAFF. CDR3 in DNA: TGTGCCAGTATCGGGACAGAGACGAACACTGAAGCTTTCTTT.

CDR3 in DNA: TGCGCCAGCAGCCCGACTAGCGGCAACTACAATGAGCAGTTCTTC. Protein product: CASSPTSGNYNEQFF. The J gene is TRBJ2-1, the V gene TRBV4-1; TRBD2 aligns across 9 bases. The CDR3 length is 15 residues. Unmatched junction bases numbered 4, after V lost 4 bases and J lost 3 bases. Looked up from germline, CDR1 is MGHRA and CDR2 is YSYEKL.

This clone was detected only a few times. V gene TRBV18 combines with J gene TRBJ2-1; unclear D gene. This CDR3 contains 15 residues. Germline-derived CDR1 and CDR2 are KGHSH and LQKENI. V was clipped by 0 bases and J by 10 bases, with 16 bases between them. In DNA form, the CDR3 reads TGTGCCAGCTCACCACCGGGCCGTCAAGACGGAGAGCAGTTCTTC. Translating gives CASSPPGRQDGEQFF.